The entry that follows covers one T cell receptor (beta chain) sequence. Its cognate antigen is unknown. The data were taken from a study of cytomegalovirus exposure and HLA in healthy donors. Study overall: Earlier sequencing of about 179 million T cells yielded approximately 100 million unique TCR beta sequences. Findings of the study overall: Trimming of TCR beta V- and J-genes showed a link, identified in a later analysis, to a missense DCLRE1C variant. Specific recognition of CMV antigens was confirmed in vitro for a few chains (all CMV-associated). For most TCR sequences rarity was the rule, although some public TCRs occurred in many donors.

PCR used 60 Vbeta primers and 13 Jbeta primers. Libraries were prepared by immunoSEQ multiplex PCR; TCRdb keeps only in-frame clonotypes and omits some of them. The sample yields roughly 180,000 clones, about 80% seen once. In germline, CDR1 is SGHNT, CDR2 YYREEE (reference sequence). With V trimmed by 2 bases and J by 5 bases, 4 bases remained unmatched. This CDR3 spans 14 amino acids. What was sequenced was PBMCs. The rearrangement links TRBV5-4 to TRBJ1-2; 9 nucleotides agree with TRBD1. This receptor was obtained from a man aged 25-45 years in good health and CMV-seronegative. CDR3 protein: CASSLQGARYGYTF. CDR3 DNA sequence: TGTGCCAGCAGCTTACAGGGGGCGCGGTATGGCTACACCTTC.